This T cell receptor (beta chain) was retrieved from a study of T cell responses to AZD1222 COVID-19 vaccine. Profiled with immunoSEQ multiplex PCR; TCRdb holds only in-frame clones, not every one. The table includes 120,000 or so clones, 75% to 90% detected once. The V gene's germline CDR1 is MDHEN and CDR2 SYDVKM. With V trimmed by 6 bases and J by 8 bases, 5 bases remained unmatched. This CDR3 has 14 residues. The V and J genes are TRBV28 and TRBJ1-6, with 9 positions matching TRBD1. This TCR was sampled from an adult in good health. The sequencing here drew on peripheral blood, taken on day 0 of AZD1222 vaccination. The CDR3 protein is CASSSGTGYSPLHF. The CDR3 bases are TGTGCCAGCAGCTCCGGGACAGGGTATTCACCCCTCCACTTT.